This entry is about one TCR beta chain. The data were taken from a study of graft-versus-host responses after intestinal transplantation. This CDR3 has 13 residues. Produced via immunoSEQ multiplex PCR; TCRdb's table is partial and in-frame only. This sample has over 15,000 clones, with about 89% found just once. The rearrangement joins TRBV7-5 to TRBJ1-6; TRBD1, the table's D call, lacks a check against the DNA. TRBV7-5 is designated a pseudogene. The material sequenced was PBMCs, taken about 240 days after intestinal transplant. The origin of this receptor is a human patient who received an intestinal transplant, so some T cells may come from the graft donor. CDR3 nucleotide sequence: TGTGTCAGAAGCCCTGACAGTAACTCACCCCTCCACTTT. Its translation is CVRSPDSNSPLHF.